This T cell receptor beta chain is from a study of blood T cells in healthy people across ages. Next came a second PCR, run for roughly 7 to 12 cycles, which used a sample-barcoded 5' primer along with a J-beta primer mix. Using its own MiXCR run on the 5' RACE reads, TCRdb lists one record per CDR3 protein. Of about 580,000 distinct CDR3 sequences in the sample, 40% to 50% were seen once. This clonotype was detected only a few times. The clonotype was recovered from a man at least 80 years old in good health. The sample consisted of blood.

In DNA, the CDR3 is TGTGCCAGCAGCCAAGGACAGTCCAGAGGGGAGCTGTTTTTT. Protein: CASSQGQSRGELFF. The chain links TRBV3-1 to TRBJ2-2, with D possibly being TRBD1 (5 bases). The CDR3 extends over 14 amino acids. Trimming took off 1 base at V and 8 bases at J, with 11 bases between the two ends. Germline CDR1 reads LGHDT; CDR2 reads YNNKEL (reference sequence).